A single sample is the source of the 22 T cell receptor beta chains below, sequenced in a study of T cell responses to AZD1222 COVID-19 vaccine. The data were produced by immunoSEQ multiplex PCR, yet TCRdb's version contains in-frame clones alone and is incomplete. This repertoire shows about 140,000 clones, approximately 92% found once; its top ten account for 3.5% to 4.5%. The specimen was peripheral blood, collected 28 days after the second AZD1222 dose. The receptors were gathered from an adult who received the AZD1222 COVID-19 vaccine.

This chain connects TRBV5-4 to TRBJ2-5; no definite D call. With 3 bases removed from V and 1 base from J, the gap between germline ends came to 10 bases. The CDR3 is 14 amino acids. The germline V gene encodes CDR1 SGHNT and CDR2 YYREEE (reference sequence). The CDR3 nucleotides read TGTGCCAGCAGCTCCCAGACAATCCAAGAGACCCAGTACTTC. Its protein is CASSSQTIQETQYF.

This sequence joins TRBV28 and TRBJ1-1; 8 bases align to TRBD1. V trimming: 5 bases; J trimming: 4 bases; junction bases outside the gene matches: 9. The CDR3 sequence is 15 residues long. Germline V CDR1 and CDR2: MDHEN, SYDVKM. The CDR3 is CASSPLDRDLTEAFF. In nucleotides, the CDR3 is TGTGCCAGCAGTCCACTGGACAGGGACCTCACTGAAGCTTTCTTT.

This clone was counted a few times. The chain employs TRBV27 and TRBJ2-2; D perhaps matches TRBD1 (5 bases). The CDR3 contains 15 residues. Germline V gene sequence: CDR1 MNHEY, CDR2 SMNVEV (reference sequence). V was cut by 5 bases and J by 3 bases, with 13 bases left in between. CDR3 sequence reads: CASSPGDSHTGELFF. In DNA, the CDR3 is TGTGCCAGCAGTCCTGGAGACAGTCACACCGGGGAGCTGTTTTTT.

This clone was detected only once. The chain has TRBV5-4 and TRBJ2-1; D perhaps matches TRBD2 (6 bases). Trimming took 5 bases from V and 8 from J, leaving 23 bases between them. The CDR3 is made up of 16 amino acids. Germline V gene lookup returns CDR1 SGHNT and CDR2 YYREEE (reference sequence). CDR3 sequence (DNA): TGTGCCAGCAGAACCCGGCCCTCGGGAGTAAACGATGAGCAGTTCTTC. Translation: CASRTRPSGVNDEQFF.

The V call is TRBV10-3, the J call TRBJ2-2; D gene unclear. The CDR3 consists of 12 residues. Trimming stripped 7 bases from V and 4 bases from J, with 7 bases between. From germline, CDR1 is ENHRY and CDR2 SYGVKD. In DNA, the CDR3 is TGTGCCATCATGATCGGCACCGGGGAGCTGTTTTTT. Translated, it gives CAIMIGTGELFF.

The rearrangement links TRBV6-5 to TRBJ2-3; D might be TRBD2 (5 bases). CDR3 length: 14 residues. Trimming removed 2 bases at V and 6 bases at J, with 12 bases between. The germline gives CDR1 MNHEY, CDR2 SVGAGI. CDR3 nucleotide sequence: TGTGCCAGCAGTTACCCCTCGGAGGCTGATACGCAGTATTTT. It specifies CASSYPSEADTQYF.

The CDR3 DNA sequence: TGTGCCAGCAGTGAAGGTGGGAGCGGCAGGGGAACCTCCGAGCAGTACTTC. It specifies CASSEGGSGRGTSEQYF. The J gene is TRBJ2-7, the V gene TRBV2; possibly TRBD1 for D (6 bases). CDR1 is SNHLY, CDR2 FYNNEI, per germline. V lost 1 base to trimming and J lost 6 bases, with 22 bases between them. The length of the CDR3 is 17 residues.

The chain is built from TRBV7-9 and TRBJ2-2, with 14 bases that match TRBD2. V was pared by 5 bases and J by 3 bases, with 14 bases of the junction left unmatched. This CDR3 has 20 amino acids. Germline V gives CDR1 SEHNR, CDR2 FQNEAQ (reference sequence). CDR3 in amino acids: CASSTYTGTSGRRYTGELFF. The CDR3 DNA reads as TGTGCCAGCAGCACTTACACCGGGACTAGCGGGAGAAGATACACCGGGGAGCTGTTTTTT. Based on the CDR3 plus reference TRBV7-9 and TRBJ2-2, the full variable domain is DTGVSQNPRHKITKRGQNVTFRCDPISEHNRLYWYRQTLGQGPEFLTYFQNEAQLEKSRLLSDRFSAERPKGSFSTLEIQRTEQGDSAMYLCASSTYTGTSGRRYTGELFFGEGSRLTVL.

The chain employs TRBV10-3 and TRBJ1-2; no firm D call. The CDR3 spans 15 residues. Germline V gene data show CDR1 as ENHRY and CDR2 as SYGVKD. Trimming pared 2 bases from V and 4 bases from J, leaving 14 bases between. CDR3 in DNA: TGTGCCATCAGTGAGAACCGTTCGAGAGTCTATGGCTACACCTTC. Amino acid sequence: CAISENRSRVYGYTF.

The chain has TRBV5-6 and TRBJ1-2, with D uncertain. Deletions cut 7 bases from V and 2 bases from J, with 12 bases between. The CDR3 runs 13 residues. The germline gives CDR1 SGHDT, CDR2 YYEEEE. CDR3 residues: CASRAPANYGYTF. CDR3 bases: TGTGCCAGCCGGGCCCCGGCAAACTATGGCTACACCTTC. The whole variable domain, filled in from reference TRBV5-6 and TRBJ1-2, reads DAGVTQSPTHLIKTRGQQVTLRCSPKSGHDTVSWYQQALGQGPQFIFQYYEEEERQRGNFPDRFSGHQFPNYSSELNVNALLLGDSALYLCASRAPANYGYTFGSGTRLTVV.

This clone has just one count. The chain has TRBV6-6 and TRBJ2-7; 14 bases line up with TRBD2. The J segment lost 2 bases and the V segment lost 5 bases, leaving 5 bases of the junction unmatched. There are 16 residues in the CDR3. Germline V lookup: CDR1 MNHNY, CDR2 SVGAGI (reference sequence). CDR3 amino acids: CASSAPGLAGAYEQYF. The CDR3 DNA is TGTGCCAGCAGTGCTCCGGGACTAGCGGGAGCCTACGAGCAGTACTTC.

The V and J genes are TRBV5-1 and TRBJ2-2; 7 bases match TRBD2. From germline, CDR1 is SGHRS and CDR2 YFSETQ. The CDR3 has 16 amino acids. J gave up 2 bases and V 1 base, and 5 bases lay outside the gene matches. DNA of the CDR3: TGCGCCAGCAGCTTGCCGCTAGCGGACAACACCGGGGAGCTGTTTTTT. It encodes CASSLPLADNTGELFF.

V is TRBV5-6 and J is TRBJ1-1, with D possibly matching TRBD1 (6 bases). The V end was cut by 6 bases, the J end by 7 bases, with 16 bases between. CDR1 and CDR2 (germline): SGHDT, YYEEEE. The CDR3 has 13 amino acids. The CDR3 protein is CASNTQGLGEAFF. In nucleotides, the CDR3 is TGTGCCAGCAACACTCAGGGGCTCGGTGAAGCTTTCTTT.

The CDR3 nucleotides are TGTGCCAGCAGTGTTGGGATATTCAATGAGCAGTTCTTC. Residues: CASSVGIFNEQFF. This chain links TRBV7-2 with TRBJ2-1, with D unclear. Germline V gene lookup returns CDR1 SGHTA and CDR2 FQGNSA. Trimming pared 6 bases from V and 6 bases from J, leaving 12 bases between. CDR3 length: 13 residues.

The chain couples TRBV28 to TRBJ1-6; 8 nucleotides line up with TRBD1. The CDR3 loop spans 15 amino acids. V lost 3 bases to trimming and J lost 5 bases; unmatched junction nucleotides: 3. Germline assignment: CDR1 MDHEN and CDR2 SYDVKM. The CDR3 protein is CASSFGTGDNSPLHF. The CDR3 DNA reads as TGTGCCAGCAGTTTCGGGACAGGCGATAATTCACCCCTCCACTTT.

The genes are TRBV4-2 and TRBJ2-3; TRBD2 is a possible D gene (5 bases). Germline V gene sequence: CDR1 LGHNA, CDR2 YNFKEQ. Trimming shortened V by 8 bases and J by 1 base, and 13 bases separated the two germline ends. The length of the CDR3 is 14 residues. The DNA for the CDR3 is TGTGCCAGCGGAGCGGCCAAGGGCACAGATACGCAGTATTTT. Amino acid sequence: CASGAAKGTDTQYF.

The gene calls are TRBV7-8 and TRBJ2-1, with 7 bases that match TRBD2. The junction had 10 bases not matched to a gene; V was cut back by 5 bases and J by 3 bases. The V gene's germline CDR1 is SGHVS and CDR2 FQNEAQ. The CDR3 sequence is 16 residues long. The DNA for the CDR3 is TGTGCCAGCAGCCCAAACAGGCTAGCGGTCTACAATGAGCAGTTCTTC. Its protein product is CASSPNRLAVYNEQFF.

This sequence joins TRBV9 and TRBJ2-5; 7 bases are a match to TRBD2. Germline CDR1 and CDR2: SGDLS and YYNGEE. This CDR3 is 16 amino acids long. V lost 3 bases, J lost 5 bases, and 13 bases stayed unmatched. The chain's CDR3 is CASSASSGHISETQYF. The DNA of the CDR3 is TGTGCCAGCAGCGCTTCTAGCGGCCACATCTCGGAGACCCAGTACTTC. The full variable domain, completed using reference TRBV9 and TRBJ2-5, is DSGVTQTPKHLITATGQRVTLRCSPRSGDLSVYWYQQSLDQGLQFLIQYYNGEERAKGNILERFSAQQFPDLHSELNLSSLELGDSALYFCASSASSGHISETQYFGPGTRLLVL.

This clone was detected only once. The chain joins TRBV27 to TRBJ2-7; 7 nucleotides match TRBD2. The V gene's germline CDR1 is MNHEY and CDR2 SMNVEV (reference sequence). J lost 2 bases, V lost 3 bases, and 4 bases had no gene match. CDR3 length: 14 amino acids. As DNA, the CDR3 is TGTGCCAGCAGTTTTCTAGCGGCAACCTACGAGCAGTACTTC. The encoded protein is CASSFLAATYEQYF.

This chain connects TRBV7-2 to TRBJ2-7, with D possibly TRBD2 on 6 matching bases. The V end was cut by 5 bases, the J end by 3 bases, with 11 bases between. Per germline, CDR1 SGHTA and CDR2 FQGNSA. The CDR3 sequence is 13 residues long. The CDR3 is CASSESGFYEQYF. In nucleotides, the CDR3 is TGTGCCAGCAGCGAGAGCGGGTTCTACGAGCAGTACTTC. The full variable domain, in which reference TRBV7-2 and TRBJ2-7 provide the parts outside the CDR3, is GAGVSQSPSNKVTEKGKDVELRCDPISGHTALYWYRQSLGQGLEFLIYFQGNSAPDKSGLPSDRFSAERTGGSVSTLTIQRTQQEDSAVYLCASSESGFYEQYFGPGTRLTVT.

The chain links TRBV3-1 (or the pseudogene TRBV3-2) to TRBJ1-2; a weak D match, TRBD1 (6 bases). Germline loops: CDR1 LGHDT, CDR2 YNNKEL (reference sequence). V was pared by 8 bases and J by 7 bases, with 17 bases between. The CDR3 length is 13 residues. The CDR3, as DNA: TGTGCCAGCGGCGACAGGACGATTCCTGGCTACACCTTC. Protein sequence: CASGDRTIPGYTF.

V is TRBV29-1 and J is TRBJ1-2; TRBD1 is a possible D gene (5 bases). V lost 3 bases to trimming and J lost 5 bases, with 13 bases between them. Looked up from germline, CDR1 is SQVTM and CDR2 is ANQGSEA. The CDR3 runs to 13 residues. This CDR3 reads CSVDPGQGYGYTF. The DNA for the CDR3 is TGCAGCGTTGACCCAGGGCAGGGTTATGGCTACACCTTC.